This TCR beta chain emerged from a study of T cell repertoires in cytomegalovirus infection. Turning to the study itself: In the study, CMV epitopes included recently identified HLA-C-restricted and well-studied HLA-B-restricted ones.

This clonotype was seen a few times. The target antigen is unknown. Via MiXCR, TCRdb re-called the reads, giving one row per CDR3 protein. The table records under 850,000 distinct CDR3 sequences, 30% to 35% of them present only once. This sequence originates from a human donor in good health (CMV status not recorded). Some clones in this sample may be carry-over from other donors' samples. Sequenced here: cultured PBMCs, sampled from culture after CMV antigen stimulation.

The chain's CDR3 is CASSEGGTISYEQYF. In nucleotides, the CDR3 is TGTGCCAGCAGTGAAGGGGGGACTATAAGCTACGAGCAGTACTTC. The chain combines TRBV6-1 with TRBJ2-7; 7 nucleotides align to TRBD2. CDR1 and CDR2 (germline): MNHNS, SASEGT. J gave up 3 bases and V 1 base, and 6 bases lay outside the gene matches. There are 15 residues in the CDR3.